The 31 T cell receptor beta chains below were found in one sample sequenced in a study of blood T cell repertoires in COVID-19. TCRdb's copy holds only in-frame clones and misses some; the assay was immunoSEQ multiplex PCR. The table includes 80,000 to 100,000 clones, roughly 86% detected once. Sequenced sample: peripheral blood. The origin of the receptors is a human donor in a cohort sampled during active COVID-19.

V gene TRBV28 combines with J gene TRBJ1-5; TRBD1 agrees at 7 bases. V lost 6 bases, J lost 2 bases, and 13 bases stayed unmatched. This CDR3 is 17 amino acids long. Germline CDR1 MDHEN, CDR2 SYDVKM. The CDR3, as DNA: TGTGCCAGCAGGACCCCATTCGACAGGGCCGGCAATCAGCCCCAGCATTTT. Translated: CASRTPFDRAGNQPQHF.

This chain connects TRBV28 to TRBJ1-3, with TRBD1 as a possible D gene (5 bases). Germline V gene sequence: CDR1 MDHEN, CDR2 SYDVKM. The CDR3 extends over 14 amino acids. V was clipped by 8 bases and J by 1 base, with 12 bases between them. The DNA for the CDR3 is TGTGCCAGCGAAACTCAGGGTTCTGGAAACACCATATATTTT. As protein: CASETQGSGNTIYF.

The chain combines TRBV7-8 with TRBJ2-3, with D maybe TRBD1 (5 bases). Germline CDR1 reads SGHVS; CDR2 reads FQNEAQ. This CDR3 is 16 amino acids long. Between the trimmed V and J ends, which lost 1 base and 2 bases, there was a span of 13 bases. CDR3 nucleotides: TGTGCCAGCAGCTTAGTTCAGGGCCACTCCACAGATACGCAGTATTTT. It translates to CASSLVQGHSTDTQYF.

The chain joins TRBV5-1 to TRBJ2-2; 10 bases are shared with TRBD2. Trimming at V came to 0 bases and at J to 7 bases, leaving 3 bases not matched to a gene. Germline CDR1 reads SGHRS; CDR2 reads YFSETQ. The CDR3 extends over 15 amino acids. CDR3 residues: CASSLAVAGGGELFF. CDR3 in DNA: TGCGCCAGCAGCTTGGCGGTAGCGGGAGGCGGGGAGCTGTTTTTT. Variable domain in full (rest from reference TRBV5-1 and TRBJ2-2): KAGVTQTPRYLIKTRGQQVTLSCSPISGHRSVSWYQQTPGQGLQFLFEYFSETQRNKGNFPGRFSGRQFSNSRSEMNVSTLELGDSALYLCASSLAVAGGGELFFGEGSRLTVL.

The chain has TRBV6-2 or TRBV6-3 and TRBJ2-3, with 10 bases aligning to TRBD2. The CDR3 loop spans 15 amino acids. V shed 8 bases, J shed 4 bases, and the junction held 9 bases outside the gene matches. Germline V lookup: CDR1 MNHEY, CDR2 SVGEGT. CDR3 region: CASRRAGGPPDTQYF. In DNA form, the CDR3 reads TGTGCCAGCCGCCGAGCGGGAGGGCCCCCAGATACGCAGTATTTT.

Details on this clone: The identical CDR3 is also encoded by other nucleotide sequences in the sample. The chain uses TRBV7-9 and TRBJ2-7; weak D call: TRBD1 (6 bases). V lost 4 bases and J 6 bases, leaving 10 bases between the germline ends. The CDR3 is made up of 12 amino acids. CDR1 and CDR2 from the germline V gene are SEHNR and FQNEAQ (reference sequence). CDR3 in DNA: TGTGCCAGCAGCTCCACGGACAGCGAGCAGTACTTC. It specifies CASSSTDSEQYF.

V gene TRBV11-2 combines with J gene TRBJ1-6; 9 bases align to TRBD1. Germline values: CDR1 SGHAT, CDR2 FQNNGV. V shed 1 base, J shed 9 bases, and the junction held 4 bases outside the gene matches. The CDR3 sequence is 15 residues long. The CDR3 DNA sequence: TGTGCCAGCAGCTTAGGAGGGACAGGGAGTTCACCCCTCCACTTT. Its translation: CASSLGGTGSSPLHF.

V gene TRBV4-1 combines with J gene TRBJ2-3; 9 bases line up with TRBD2. This CDR3 comprises 17 residues. CDR1 and CDR2 from the germline V gene are MGHRA and YSYEKL. Trimming cost V 5 bases and J 2 bases; bases outside gene matches: 11. The CDR3 here is CASSLATSGSPTDTQYF. CDR3 sequence (DNA): TGCGCCAGCAGCTTGGCGACTAGCGGAAGTCCCACAGATACGCAGTATTTT.

The rearrangement links TRBV19 to TRBJ2-5, with D tentatively TRBD1 (5 bases). This CDR3 is built from 15 residues. CDR1 and CDR2 (germline): LNHDA, SQIVND (reference sequence). V lost 5 bases, J lost 7 bases, and 20 bases lay in between. The CDR3 here is CASSLGDFGQGTQYF. As DNA, the CDR3 is TGTGCCAGTAGTTTGGGCGATTTCGGGCAGGGGACCCAGTACTTC.

The chain combines TRBV3-1 (or the pseudogene TRBV3-2) with TRBJ2-5; D is possibly TRBD1 (6 bases). Per the germline V gene, CDR1 is LGHDT and CDR2 is YNNKEL (reference sequence). V shed 1 base and J shed 4 bases, with 13 bases lying between them. CDR3 length: 15 amino acids. The chain's CDR3 is CASSQVGRGRETQYF. CDR3 DNA sequence: TGTGCCAGCAGCCAAGTCGGCAGGGGAAGAGAGACCCAGTACTTC.

The V and J genes are TRBV5-1 and TRBJ2-7, with D perhaps matching TRBD1 (5 bases). V shed 2 bases and J shed 1 base, with 10 bases lying between them. CDR3 size: 14 residues. CDR1 SGHRS and CDR2 YFSETQ come from the germline V gene. The CDR3 DNA is TGCGCCAGCAGCTTACAGGTGGGTTCCTACGAGCAGTACTTC. This sequence encodes CASSLQVGSYEQYF. The whole variable domain, remainder taken from reference TRBV5-1 and TRBJ2-7, is KAGVTQTPRYLIKTRGQQVTLSCSPISGHRSVSWYQQTPGQGLQFLFEYFSETQRNKGNFPGRFSGRQFSNSRSEMNVSTLELGDSALYLCASSLQVGSYEQYFGPGTRLTVT.

V and J are TRBV5-1 and TRBJ2-7, with 10 bases fitting TRBD1. V lost 4 bases and J lost 2; bases outside the gene matches: 6. Germline V gene lookup returns CDR1 SGHRS and CDR2 YFSETQ. The CDR3 has 15 amino acids. CDR3 nucleotides: TGCGCCAGCAGCGGGGGGGACAGGGGAACCTACGAGCAGTACTTC. Its translation: CASSGGDRGTYEQYF. The variable domain in full, completed from reference TRBV5-1 and TRBJ2-7, reads KAGVTQTPRYLIKTRGQQVTLSCSPISGHRSVSWYQQTPGQGLQFLFEYFSETQRNKGNFPGRFSGRQFSNSRSEMNVSTLELGDSALYLCASSGGDRGTYEQYFGPGTRLTVT.

This sequence joins TRBV6-5 and TRBJ2-7; tentatively, D is TRBD2 (5 bases). The V end was cut by 7 bases, the J end by 5 bases, with 21 bases between. Germline V gene data show CDR1 as MNHEY and CDR2 as SVGAGI. The CDR3 totals 15 residues. Here the CDR3 DNA reads TGTGCCAGCATAGATTTGTTAGCGAACACGGACGAGCAGTACTTC. It translates to CASIDLLANTDEQYF.

This clone came up once. The chain joins TRBV5-1 to TRBJ2-2; D unclear. CDR1 and CDR2 from the germline V gene are SGHRS and YFSETQ. The CDR3 length is 14 residues. V lost 4 bases, J lost 5 bases, and 12 bases lay in between. The CDR3 spells CASSPRVTTGELFF. In DNA, the CDR3 is TGCGCCAGCAGCCCCCGGGTCACAACCGGGGAGCTGTTTTTT. Drawing the rest from reference TRBV5-1 and TRBJ2-2, the complete variable domain is KAGVTQTPRYLIKTRGQQVTLSCSPISGHRSVSWYQQTPGQGLQFLFEYFSETQRNKGNFPGRFSGRQFSNSRSEMNVSTLELGDSALYLCASSPRVTTGELFFGEGSRLTVL.

This chain connects TRBV7-9 to TRBJ2-1; D is perhaps TRBD1 (5 bases). Trimming took 8 bases from V and 0 from J, leaving 20 bases between them. This CDR3 contains 17 residues. CDR1 SEHNR and CDR2 FQNEAQ come from the germline V gene (reference sequence). CDR3 in DNA: TGTGCCAGCCGATTAAAGGGGCCCGGAAGCTCCTACAATGAGCAGTTCTTC. This gives the protein CASRLKGPGSSYNEQFF.

V and J are TRBV12-1 and TRBJ2-1; the D call TRBD2 from the table was never checked on the DNA. TRBV12-1 is a recognized pseudogene. This CDR3 has 16 amino acids. Here the CDR3 DNA reads TGTGCCAGCAGCATTGCCCTTAGCAGACGTTACAATGAGCAGTTCTTC. Amino acid sequence: CASSIALSRRYNEQFF.

V usage is TRBV7-2 and J usage is TRBJ2-7; TRBD2 matches 10 bases. The CDR3 is 17 amino acids. V was clipped by 2 bases and J by 2 bases; unmatched bases: 9. Germline V gene data show CDR1 as SGHTA and CDR2 as FQGNSA. The CDR3 protein is CASSLNIFGTSAYEQYF. The DNA for the CDR3 is TGTGCCAGCAGCTTAAATATCTTTGGGACTAGCGCCTACGAGCAGTACTTC.

The chain employs TRBV6-5 and TRBJ2-7, with no clear D. This CDR3 region has 14 residues. V was cut by 2 bases and J by 5 bases, with 13 bases left in between. The germline V gene has CDR1 MNHEY and CDR2 SVGAGI. The CDR3 DNA reads as TGTGCCAGCAGTTACCAACCCGAGGTTGACGAGCAGTACTTC. Translating it yields CASSYQPEVDEQYF.

This chain joins TRBV5-4 and TRBJ2-6; TRBD1 might be the D (5 bases). The V end was cut by 4 bases, the J end by 6 bases, with 14 bases between. The CDR3 is made up of 15 amino acids. Germline V gene data show CDR1 as SGHNT and CDR2 as YYREEE (reference sequence). The CDR3 region is CASSLGSGSANVLTF. CDR3 bases: TGTGCCAGCAGCCTAGGCTCAGGGTCGGCCAACGTCCTGACTTTC.

This chain joins TRBV28 and TRBJ1-1; TRBD1 is a possible D gene (6 bases). The V and J ends lost 5 bases and 4 bases respectively, with 11 bases between them. CDR1 is MDHEN, CDR2 SYDVKM, per germline. This CDR3 comprises 13 residues. The CDR3 nucleotides are TGTGCCAGCAGTCAGACAGGCGTCACTGAAGCTTTCTTT. Translating it yields CASSQTGVTEAFF.

V is TRBV7-6 and J is TRBJ2-7, with D tentatively TRBD2 (5 bases). V was shortened by 1 base and J by 2 bases, with 6 bases between the two germline ends. The V gene's germline CDR1 is SGHVS and CDR2 FNYEAQ. The CDR3 length is 13 residues. The CDR3 loop is CASSLGGTYEQYF. The CDR3 DNA follows: TGTGCCAGCAGCTTAGGAGGGACCTACGAGCAGTACTTC.

V usage is TRBV5-5 and J usage is TRBJ1-3; D may be TRBD1 (5 bases). Germline V lookup: CDR1 SGHKS, CDR2 YYEKEE (reference sequence). V lost 0 bases to trimming and J lost 0 bases, with 13 bases between them. This CDR3 is 17 amino acids long. This CDR3 reads CASSLVNRPTSGNTIYF. The CDR3 DNA reads as TGTGCCAGCAGCTTGGTTAACAGGCCTACCTCTGGAAACACCATATATTTT.

V and J are TRBV9 and TRBJ2-1; D might be TRBD2 (6 bases). Germline values: CDR1 SGDLS, CDR2 YYNGEE. V was trimmed by 6 bases and J by 2 bases, leaving 9 bases between them. The CDR3 is 13 residues long. CDR3 sequence (DNA): TGTGCCAGCACCCGCGGGACCTACAATGAGCAGTTCTTC. Amino acid sequence: CASTRGTYNEQFF.

V and J are TRBV5-6 and TRBJ2-1, with TRBD2 matching 9 bases. V shed 6 bases and J 1 base; nucleotides not matched to a gene: 2. CDR1 is SGHDT and CDR2 is YYEEEE in the germline V gene. The CDR3 runs to 14 residues. The DNA of the CDR3 is TGTGCCAGCATCCTAGCGGGGTCCTACAATGAGCAGTTCTTC. Its translation is CASILAGSYNEQFF.

The chain's CDR3 is CASSQDTWRDNARREAFF. In nucleotides, the CDR3 is TGCGCCAGCAGCCAAGATACCTGGAGGGATAATGCGCGTCGTGAAGCTTTCTTT. The chain has TRBV4-1 and TRBJ1-1; D gene unclear. CDR3 size: 18 residues. Trimming took off 0 bases at V and 7 bases at J, with 24 bases between the two ends. Germline CDR1 reads MGHRA; CDR2 reads YSYEKL.

About this clone itself: At one boundary the junction diverges from the germline segment, which might be a read error. J is TRBJ2-1 and V is TRBV5-4; D uncertain. CDR1 SGHNT and CDR2 YYREEE come from the germline V gene (reference sequence). The CDR3 totals 11 residues. DNA for the CDR3: TGTGCCAGCGGGTCAGCGTCCATTAGTGTCTTC. It codes for CASGSASISVF.

V is TRBV18 and J is TRBJ2-1; 8 bases line up with TRBD2. V lost 3 bases to trimming and J lost 4 bases; unmatched junction nucleotides: 5. Germline lookup yields CDR1 KGHSH and CDR2 LQKENI. CDR3 length: 15 amino acids. CDR3 DNA: TGTGCCAGCTCACCCCCGGGGGGGGCTTACAATGAGCAGTTCTTC. Encoded protein: CASSPPGGAYNEQFF.

CDR3 sequence (DNA): TGTGCCAGCAGTTTCAGGGGTTTTAGGGCTGAAGCTTTCTTT. Protein sequence: CASSFRGFRAEAFF. This chain uses TRBV28 with TRBJ1-1; tentative D call: TRBD1 (6 bases). The CDR3 contains 14 residues. The V gene lost 3 bases and the J gene lost 6 bases, with 14 bases spanning the gap. Germline lookup yields CDR1 MDHEN and CDR2 SYDVKM.

The V gene is TRBV6-5, the J gene TRBJ2-7, with 9 bases identical to TRBD1. Looked up from germline, CDR1 is MNHEY and CDR2 is SVGAGI. The CDR3 is 15 residues long. Trimming at V came to 5 bases and at J to 1 base, leaving 6 bases not matched to a gene. The CDR3 bases are TGTGCCAGCAGTAAGGGACAGGGTCCATCCTACGAGCAGTACTTC. This codes for CASSKGQGPSYEQYF.

The V and J genes are TRBV4-1 and TRBJ2-7; tentative D call: TRBD1 (5 bases). The CDR3 contains 17 residues. Germline V lookup: CDR1 MGHRA, CDR2 YSYEKL. The V end was cut by 0 bases, the J end by 0 bases, with 15 bases between. CDR3: CASSQEGLGRSSYEQYF. The CDR3 DNA is TGCGCCAGCAGCCAAGAAGGTTTGGGGCGGAGCTCCTACGAGCAGTACTTC.

V is TRBV27 and J is TRBJ2-5, with D possibly being TRBD1 (6 bases). CDR1 MNHEY and CDR2 SMNVEV come from the germline V gene (reference sequence). V shed 0 bases and J shed 4 bases, with 12 bases lying between them. The CDR3 runs 15 residues. The CDR3 DNA reads TGTGCCAGCAGTTTATCAGCAGGGGCAGGAGAGACCCAGTACTTC. As protein: CASSLSAGAGETQYF.